This TCR beta chain was profiled in a study of T-cell memory formation after mild COVID-19 (TCRdb year 2021). Regarding the complete study: TCR sequence clusters from the two donors were largely donor specific. In two donors, T-cell clones that expanded and contracted after mild COVID-19 were tracked by sequencing TCRalpha and TCRbeta repertoires over time. The cohort comprised two young, previously healthy adult volunteers, one female and one male.

Ficoll-Paque density gradient centrifugation was the method used to isolate PBMCs. To note about this clonotype: This receptor's antigen is unknown. No much larger clone exists at a distance of one base, and base qualities are not known.

Counted from cysteine to phenylalanine, this CDR3 has 12 amino acids. Kept here is only the CDR3 DNA, which spans 36 bases and is read in frame from base 1. From the germline V gene (reference sequence), CDR1 is DFQATT and CDR2 is SNEGSKA. Trimming leaves V shorter by 1 base and J shorter by 8 bases, with the junction holding 2 bases beyond the gene matches. Broad study findings and their caveats: Clones that contracted from day 15 to 85 showed balanced CD4/CD8 phenotypes, whereas a second wave of clones that expanded from day 15 to 37 leaned towards CD4+. Contracting CD4+ clones appeared mostly in the CM and EM memory subsets, whereas CD8+ clones were enriched in EMRA. The detection of some responding clones in pre-infection memory suggests that pre-existing cross-reactive memory T cells joined the SARS-CoV-2 response. The study included only a couple of mild cases, and larger cohorts that include severe cases with pre-infection samples were judged to be necessary. SARS-CoV-2 specificity was not confirmed for the second-wave clones peaking on day 37.

Data came from an Illumina NovaSeq 6000. TCRalpha and TCRbeta cDNA libraries were built by 5'RACE with constant-segment primers, adding sample barcodes and unique molecular identifiers. Trizol reagent was used to extract RNA from every sample. Amplification of the libraries took two PCR steps, and the second step added a second sample barcode plus Illumina TruSeq adapters. Libraries were sequenced on an Illumina NovaSeq with 2 x 150 bp paired-end reads. The paper's processing steps were these. The reads were demultiplexed and collapsed into UMI-guided consensus sequences using migec v1.2.7. Using mixcr v2.1.11, UMI consensuses were aligned to TRA and TRB V and J templates and then assembled into clonotypes. Expanded or contracted clonotypes were those called significant by both edgeR and NoisET, with noise models trained on biological replicates. edgeR calls used a false discovery rate-adjusted p below 0.01 and a log2 fold-change threshold of 1. PCA with hierarchical clustering of max-normalized trajectories of the 1000 most abundant clonotypes was used as exploratory dynamics analysis. Each responding clone was given a CD4 or CD8 phenotype based on the CD4+ and CD8+ repertoires, which had been sequenced separately. TCRdb handled the public reads itself, with Q25 trimming in fastp and clone calling in MiXCR, and kept productive beta chains. Entries that share a CDR3 protein sequence are merged under the most common genes and DNA. TCRdb's processing, not the authors', yielded these V and J calls. Within this sample are about 290,000 distinct CDR3 sequences, with approximately 16% of them counted one time only. About a fifth of the sample is in the top ten clones.

The sequenced sample was PBMCs or a T cell subset sorted from them (not recorded which). Recombination linked TRBV20-1 to TRBJ2-1; TRBD2 aligns with 7 central bases. The clonotype was recovered from a man aged 18 to 30 who had mild COVID-19 (a few samples of this study predate the infection). The sample titles of this study are shuffled in the database, so cell type and time point are left out; the donor was told from shared clones. The DNA sequence is given as TGCAGTGCTAGAGGACTAGCCTATGAGCAGTTCTTC. Its coded protein is CSARGLAYEQFF.